Shown below are 11 T cell receptor beta chains from a single sample sequenced in a study of shared clonotypes between healthy human individuals. Positive CCR7 selection of CD45RO-negative cells yielded the naive CD8 cells, and terminally differentiated effector memory CD45RA+ cells were excluded. This table comes from immunoSEQ multiplex PCR, and its TCRdb copy is limited to in-frame clones, with some not included. The data hold millions of clones, with over 85% observed a single time. Sequencing input: naive CD8+ T cells sorted from blood. The receptors originated from a man between 18 and 35 years old in good health.

CDR3: CASRPSGWENIQYF. The CDR3 DNA reads TGTGCCAGCAGGCCCTCCGGCTGGGAAAACATTCAGTACTTC. The V gene is TRBV2, the J gene TRBJ2-4; D is uncertain. The CDR3 runs to 14 residues. Trimming stripped 6 bases from V and 5 bases from J, with 14 bases between. Germline V gene sequence: CDR1 SNHLY, CDR2 FYNNEI.

V usage is TRBV28 and J usage is TRBJ2-7; 15 nucleotides agree with TRBD2. The germline V gene encodes CDR1 MDHEN and CDR2 SYDVKM. Losses at the gene ends were 3 bases for V and 6 bases for J; bases not matched to a gene: 12. This CDR3 is 18 amino acids long. CDR3: CASSFRTSGGAEVGEQYF. For the CDR3, the DNA is TGTGCCAGCAGTTTCCGGACTAGCGGGGGGGCCGAGGTCGGCGAGCAGTACTTC. Combining the CDR3 with reference TRBV28 and TRBJ2-7 gives the whole variable domain DVKVTQSSRYLVKRTGEKVFLECVQDMDHENMFWYRQDPGLGLRLIYFSYDVKMKEKGDIPEGYSVSREKKERFSLILESASTNQTSMYLCASSFRTSGGAEVGEQYFGPGTRLTVT.

This clone was seen once. The same CDR3 can be traced to other DNA sequences in this sample. The rearrangement uses TRBV19 and TRBJ2-7; 9 bases are a match to TRBD1. The CDR3 has 15 residues. CDR1 LNHDA and CDR2 SQIVND come from the germline V gene (reference sequence). J was trimmed by 1 base and V by 3 bases; bases with no gene match: 4. The CDR3 spells CASSISQGASYEQYF. The CDR3 DNA is TGTGCCAGTAGTATCTCACAGGGGGCTTCCTACGAGCAGTACTTC.

The V call is TRBV7-8, the J call TRBJ2-7; TRBD1 matches at 10 bases. This CDR3 region has 15 residues. The V gene's germline CDR1 is SGHVS and CDR2 FQNEAQ. V trimming: 5 bases; J trimming: 5 bases; junction bases outside the gene matches: 9. The CDR3 coding sequence is TGTGCCAGCAGCACTCGGACAGGGGGAGGGAACGAGCAGTACTTC. Translated, it gives CASSTRTGGGNEQYF.

The rearrangement uses TRBV30 and TRBJ2-5, with D perhaps matching TRBD1 (6 bases). Between the trimmed V and J ends, which lost 5 bases and 3 bases, there was a span of 16 bases. This CDR3 contains 14 residues. Germline assignment: CDR1 GTSNPN and CDR2 SVGIG (reference sequence). Here the CDR3 reads CAWLDTGLEETQYF. DNA for the CDR3: TGTGCCTGGTTAGATACAGGGCTGGAAGAGACCCAGTACTTC.

The chain links TRBV14 to TRBJ1-2; 8 positions agree with TRBD1. The V gene end was trimmed by 3 bases and the J gene end by 8 bases; junction bases not matched to a gene: 14. The V gene's germline CDR1 is SGHDN and CDR2 FVKESK. The CDR3 consists of 16 residues. In nucleotides, the CDR3 is TGTGCCAGCAGCCAGACCTCAGGGGGCGCGGGTTTGGGCTACACCTTC. It is translated as CASSQTSGGAGLGYTF.

The V and J genes are TRBV7-9 and TRBJ2-2; 9 bases agree with TRBD1. The CDR3 has 16 residues. CDR1 and CDR2 from the germline V gene are SEHNR and FQNEAQ (reference sequence). V gave up 4 bases and J gave up 5 bases; unmatched junction bases: 8. CDR3 sequence reads: CASSYVDRGGTGELFF. CDR3 coding DNA: TGTGCCAGCAGCTACGTGGACAGGGGAGGGACCGGGGAGCTGTTTTTT. The full variable domain, in which reference TRBV7-9 and TRBJ2-2 provide the parts outside the CDR3, is DTGVSQNPRHKITKRGQNVTFRCDPISEHNRLYWYRQTLGQGPEFLTYFQNEAQLEKSRLLSDRFSAERPKGSFSTLEIQRTEQGDSAMYLCASSYVDRGGTGELFFGEGSRLTVL.

This clone showed up just once. The J gene is TRBJ1-6, the V gene TRBV6-1; D not resolved. V lost 1 base and J 9 bases, leaving 7 bases between the germline ends. Germline CDR1 is MNHNS and CDR2 is SASEGT. The CDR3 sequence is 13 residues long. This chain's CDR3 is CASSEDFGSPLHF. The CDR3 DNA is TGTGCCAGCAGTGAAGACTTCGGTTCACCCCTCCACTTT.

The chain employs TRBV28 and TRBJ1-2, with D uncertain. Per germline, CDR1 MDHEN and CDR2 SYDVKM. V was pared by 7 bases and J by 3 bases, with 15 bases between. The CDR3 runs 14 residues. The DNA of the CDR3 is TGTGCCAGCACTCTCCTTCCACACGACTATGGCTACACCTTC. Its protein product is CASTLLPHDYGYTF.

The rearrangement links TRBV9 to TRBJ2-3; 9 bases fit TRBD1. CDR1 and CDR2 from the germline V gene are SGDLS and YYNGEE. V trimming: 4 bases; J trimming: 6 bases; junction bases outside the gene matches: 3. The CDR3 contains 13 residues. The CDR3 loop reads CASSSGTGDTQYF. The CDR3 DNA follows: TGTGCCAGCAGCTCCGGGACAGGGGATACGCAGTATTTT.

CDR3 residues: CASSWGTGNSGANVLTF. The CDR3, as DNA: TGTGCCAGCAGCTGGGGGACAGGAAACTCTGGGGCCAACGTCCTGACTTTC. The chain joins TRBV5-4 to TRBJ2-6, with TRBD1 matching over 8 bases. This CDR3 comprises 17 residues. V gave up 3 bases and J gave up 0 bases; unmatched junction bases: 5. Germline V gene lookup returns CDR1 SGHNT and CDR2 YYREEE (reference sequence).